This TCR beta chain was sequenced for a study of T-cell reconstitution after alpha-beta-depleted transplantation in children. Whole-study findings and limits: The origin of alpha-beta T cells about two months after transplant was reportedly several hundred expanded graft clones.

Unique molecular identifiers were used to barcode this TCRbeta library. A single record per CDR3 protein comes from TCRdb applying MiXCR to the PCR reads. This sample has thousands of distinct CDR3 sequences, with roughly 23% found just once. CDR3 length: 15 residues. J was trimmed by 2 bases and V by 4 bases; bases with no gene match: 7. CDR1 and CDR2 (germline): LGHDT, YNNKEL (reference sequence). This clonotype is labeled as medium-sized (0.01 to 0.1%). The antigen remains unidentified. The receptor was derived from a male patient between 2 and 10 years old who had a stem cell transplant for acute lymphoblastic leukemia, so the T cells may come from the graft donor. Sequencing used PBMCs, mostly from graft donor cells, obtained 60 days after TCRalphabeta/CD19-depleted stem cell transplant. The J gene is TRBJ2-7, the V gene TRBV3-1, with 8 bases fitting TRBD2. In DNA form, the CDR3 reads TGTGCCAGCAGCCCTCAGCGGGAGATGCCCTACGAGCAGTACTTC. Protein product: CASSPQREMPYEQYF.